The 27 T cell receptor beta chains below come from one sample, sequenced in a study of chemoradiotherapy in HPV16-positive cancers (dated by TCRdb to the early 2020s). Library method: the immunoSEQ multiplex PCR assay. TCRdb carries this immuneACCESS record with in-frame sequences only. Its versions omit some clonotypes, under half of them owing to an unresolved V gene in the studies checked, with the rest unexplained. The sample table lists fewer than 30,000 clones, approximately 94% of them with a count of one. The ten largest clones take up more than 2.5% of the sample. The sample was taken from a patient who underwent chemoradiotherapy. These receptors came from a human donor with HPV-associated anogenital cancer.

J is TRBJ2-3 and V is TRBV13; 11 nucleotides line up with TRBD2. Trimming took 0 bases from V and 5 from J; bases not matched to a gene: 4. CDR1 and CDR2 from the germline V gene are PRHDT and FYEKMQ (reference sequence). The length of the CDR3 is 16 residues. The CDR3: CASSLGLAGGGDTQYF. The CDR3 region has the DNA TGTGCCAGCAGCTTAGGGCTAGCGGGGGGAGGAGATACGCAGTATTTT.

The genes are TRBV4-3 and TRBJ2-3; 7 bases fit TRBD1. The CDR3 is 17 residues long. Germline V CDR1 and CDR2: LGHNA, YSLEER. V lost 4 bases and J lost 2; bases outside the gene matches: 12. The CDR3, as DNA: TGCGCCAGCAGCCCTCGGGGTGGGCAGGGGGTCACAGATACGCAGTATTTT. Translating it yields CASSPRGGQGVTDTQYF.

V and J are TRBV5-1 and TRBJ2-3; perhaps TRBD1 as D (6 bases). V gave up 6 bases and J gave up 0 bases, with 11 bases separating them. The CDR3 loop spans 14 amino acids. CDR1 SGHRS and CDR2 YFSETQ come from the germline V gene. The CDR3 protein is CASKQQGSTDTQYF. The DNA of the CDR3 is TGCGCCAGCAAACAACAGGGTAGCACAGATACGCAGTATTTT.

V gene TRBV27 combines with J gene TRBJ1-1; no definite D call. The V end was cut by 5 bases, the J end by 1 base, with 14 bases between. Germline lookup yields CDR1 MNHEY and CDR2 SMNVEV (reference sequence). CDR3 length: 15 residues. CDR3 bases: TGTGCCAGCAGTCCATGGACGACTCAGAACACTGAAGCTTTCTTT. This encodes CASSPWTTQNTEAFF.

The rearrangement joins TRBV5-5 to TRBJ1-1; no reliable D call. This CDR3 has 15 residues. V shed 0 bases and J shed 6 bases, with 15 bases lying between them. Per germline, CDR1 SGHKS and CDR2 YYEKEE (reference sequence). The CDR3 here is CASSLDADRVAEAFF. The CDR3 DNA reads as TGTGCCAGCAGCTTGGATGCGGATAGGGTCGCTGAAGCTTTCTTT.

This clone was seen a single time. V gene TRBV18 combines with J gene TRBJ1-2; 7 bases agree with TRBD1. The germline V gene has CDR1 KGHSH and CDR2 LQKENI. CDR3 length: 17 residues. Trimming cost V 0 bases and J 3 bases; bases outside gene matches: 10. The CDR3 bases are TGTGCCAGCTCACCACCGATTGTTACAGGGGATGACTATGGCTACACCTTC. This gives the protein CASSPPIVTGDDYGYTF.

CDR3 sequence: CAWSVGQGSYEQYF. The CDR3 bases are TGTGCCTGGAGTGTAGGACAGGGAAGCTACGAGCAGTACTTC. This sequence joins TRBV30 and TRBJ2-7, with 8 bases identical to TRBD1. The V segment lost 0 bases and the J segment 3 bases; nucleotides outside the gene matches: 4. The CDR3 spans 14 residues. CDR1 is GTSNPN, CDR2 SVGIG, per germline (reference sequence).

DNA for the CDR3: TGTGCCAGCAGTACAACACGGGGGGATACTGAAGCTTTCTTT. It codes for CASSTTRGDTEAFF. The chain joins TRBV2 to TRBJ1-1; the D gene is possibly TRBD1 (5 bases). This CDR3 contains 14 residues. Looked up from germline, CDR1 is SNHLY and CDR2 is FYNNEI. With 5 bases removed from V and 5 bases from J, the gap between germline ends came to 15 bases.

V and J are TRBV18 and TRBJ1-2, with TRBD1 matching over 7 bases. The CDR3 length is 15 residues. Trimming at V came to 1 base and at J to 0 bases, leaving 2 bases not matched to a gene. CDR1 and CDR2 from the germline V gene are KGHSH and LQKENI. The CDR3 spells CASSPQGATNYGYTF. CDR3 DNA: TGTGCCAGCTCACCACAGGGGGCGACTAACTATGGCTACACCTTC.

The chain recombines TRBV19 with TRBJ2-5, with TRBD1 identical over 10 bases. Per the germline V gene, CDR1 is LNHDA and CDR2 is SQIVND (reference sequence). The J segment lost 4 bases and the V segment lost 1 base, leaving 6 bases of the junction unmatched. CDR3 length: 16 amino acids. DNA for the CDR3: TGTGCCAGTAGTATAGGCGGACAGGGGGTGAGAGAGACCCAGTACTTC. This encodes CASSIGGQGVRETQYF. Complete variable domain (other parts from reference TRBV19 and TRBJ2-5): DGGITQSPKYLFRKEGQNVTLSCEQNLNHDAMYWYRQDPGQGLRLIYYSQIVNDFQKGDIAEGYSVSREKKESFPLTVTSAQKNPTAFYLCASSIGGQGVRETQYFGPGTRLLVL.

The chain joins TRBV2 to TRBJ2-3; no reliable D call. The CDR3 contains 13 residues. CDR1 and CDR2 from the germline V gene are SNHLY and FYNNEI. V shed 4 bases and J shed 2 bases, with 7 bases lying between them. The CDR3 here is CASSVETTDTQYF. DNA of the CDR3: TGTGCCAGCAGTGTTGAGACCACAGATACGCAGTATTTT.

The count of this clone is one. The rearrangement links TRBV5-8 to TRBJ2-5, with D perhaps matching TRBD1 (7 bases). Germline values: CDR1 SGHTS, CDR2 YDEGEE. The V gene lost 4 bases and the J gene lost 5 bases, with 15 bases spanning the gap. The CDR3 contains 14 residues. In nucleotides, the CDR3 is TGTGCCAGCAGCAGCATGACAGGGAGGGAGACCCAGTACTTC. Translating it yields CASSSMTGRETQYF.

The chain joins TRBV7-8 to TRBJ1-1; D not resolved. CDR3 length equals 16 residues. V lost 0 bases, J lost 0 bases, and 11 bases lay in between. CDR1 is SGHVS, CDR2 FQNEAQ, per germline. The CDR3 DNA reads TGTGCCAGCAGCTTAGCTCTAGGATTTCTGAACACTGAAGCTTTCTTT. Translation: CASSLALGFLNTEAFF.

This chain joins TRBV9 and TRBJ2-3; no definite D call. Trimming shortened V by 4 bases and J by 4 bases, and 7 bases separated the two germline ends. From germline, CDR1 is SGDLS and CDR2 YYNGEE. The CDR3 consists of 12 residues. CDR3 sequence reads: CASSPSPDTQYF. The CDR3 region has the DNA TGTGCCAGCAGCCCATCCCCAGATACGCAGTATTTT.

The chain couples TRBV5-4 to TRBJ1-2; D is unresolved. Deletions cut 4 bases from V and 2 bases from J, with 12 bases between. Germline-derived CDR1 and CDR2 are SGHNT and YYREEE (reference sequence). This CDR3 is 14 amino acids long. The CDR3 nucleotides are TGTGCCAGCAGCACCTTACAGAAGAACTATGGCTACACCTTC. Its protein is CASSTLQKNYGYTF.

In this sample, this clone turned up once. J is TRBJ2-1 and V is TRBV29-1; TRBD1 might be the D (6 bases). This CDR3 is built from 13 residues. Trimming pared 6 bases from V and 5 bases from J, leaving 14 bases between. Looked up from germline, CDR1 is SQVTM and CDR2 is ANQGSEA. This CDR3 reads CSVGANSHNEQFF. The CDR3 coding sequence is TGCAGCGTGGGGGCTAATAGTCACAATGAGCAGTTCTTC.

The V call is TRBV27, the J call TRBJ1-5; D not certain. The germline V gene encodes CDR1 MNHEY and CDR2 SMNVEV (reference sequence). This CDR3 is built from 13 residues. Trimming removed 5 bases at V and 0 bases at J, with 5 bases between. CDR3 residues: CASSPDSNQPQHF. The CDR3 DNA reads TGTGCCAGCAGTCCCGATAGCAATCAGCCCCAGCATTTT.

This sequence joins TRBV11-2 and TRBJ1-3; 7 bases are shared with TRBD1. Germline V CDR1 and CDR2: SGHAT, FQNNGV. The CDR3 sequence is 15 residues long. After removal of 4 bases from V and 0 bases from J, the junction contained 3 bases not matched to a gene. The CDR3 DNA follows: TGTGCCAGCAGCTCTCGGACAGGCTCTGGAAACACCATATATTTT. It codes for CASSSRTGSGNTIYF. The full variable domain, in which reference TRBV11-2 and TRBJ1-3 provide the parts outside the CDR3, is EAGVAQSPRYKIIEKRQSVAFWCNPISGHATLYWYQQILGQGPKLLIQFQNNGVVDDSQLPKDRFSAERLKGVDSTLKIQPAKLEDSAVYLCASSSRTGSGNTIYFGEGSWLTVV.

The chain recombines TRBV5-1 with TRBJ2-3; 9 nucleotides agree with TRBD2. The CDR3 consists of 16 residues. The germline CDR1 and CDR2 sequences are SGHRS and YFSETQ. V shed 0 bases, J shed 4 bases, and the junction held 6 bases outside the gene matches. This CDR3 is CASSLAAGGPADTQYF. The CDR3 region has the DNA TGCGCCAGCAGCTTGGCCGCGGGAGGGCCTGCAGATACGCAGTATTTT.

CDR3 loop: CASSLVRPYEQYF. CDR3 bases: TGTGCCAGCAGTTTAGTTAGGCCCTACGAGCAGTACTTC. The genes are TRBV28 and TRBJ2-7; the D is unclear. Germline CDR1 reads MDHEN; CDR2 reads SYDVKM. This CDR3 contains 13 residues. Trimming left V 2 bases short and J 2 bases short, with 7 bases between.

CDR3 sequence (DNA): TGCGCCAGCAGCCAAGTCTCAGGGGTGGTGACAACTAATGAAAAACTGTTTTTT. Its translation: CASSQVSGVVTTNEKLFF. V usage is TRBV4-1 and J usage is TRBJ1-4; D is perhaps TRBD1 (6 bases). The ends were cut back, 1 base at V and 0 bases at J, with 15 bases in the middle. Germline loops: CDR1 MGHRA, CDR2 YSYEKL. The CDR3 is 18 residues long.

DNA of the CDR3: TGTGCCAGCAGGACAGGACTAGCCAAAAACATTCAGTACTTC. Protein product: CASRTGLAKNIQYF. V usage is TRBV27 and J usage is TRBJ2-4; TRBD1 might be the D (6 bases). Trimming took 6 bases from V and 0 from J, leaving 9 bases between them. Germline V gene lookup returns CDR1 MNHEY and CDR2 SMNVEV (reference sequence). The CDR3 extends over 14 amino acids.

The chain is built from TRBV7-2 and TRBJ1-2, with 7 bases aligning to TRBD1. This CDR3 region has 16 residues. Germline trimming cut 5 bases from V and 0 bases from J; bases unmatched to any gene: 9. Looked up from germline, CDR1 is SGHTA and CDR2 is FQGNSA. The CDR3 spells CASSTRQGATNYGYTF. The CDR3 DNA sequence: TGTGCCAGCAGCACACGACAGGGCGCCACTAACTATGGCTACACCTTC.

The chain carries TRBV30 and TRBJ1-1; a possible D gene is TRBD1 (5 bases). There are 15 residues in the CDR3. Trimming took 6 bases from V and 5 from J, leaving 22 bases between them. CDR1 and CDR2 from the germline V gene are GTSNPN and SVGIG (reference sequence). This CDR3 is CACLPAWGGDTEAFF. The CDR3 coding sequence is TGTGCCTGCCTCCCCGCGTGGGGGGGAGATACTGAAGCTTTCTTT.

This chain links TRBV28 with TRBJ1-5; D is uncertain. The CDR3 spans 14 residues. V was trimmed by 5 bases and J by 3 bases, leaving 11 bases between them. Germline loops: CDR1 MDHEN, CDR2 SYDVKM. The CDR3 here is CASSTRYSNQPQHF. The CDR3 DNA is TGTGCCAGCAGTACCAGATATTCCAATCAGCCCCAGCATTTT.

The chain has TRBV11-2 and TRBJ1-2, with D possibly TRBD1 on 6 matching bases. The germline CDR1 and CDR2 sequences are SGHAT and FQNNGV. CDR3 length: 15 amino acids. V shed 4 bases and J shed 6 bases, with 18 bases lying between them. This CDR3 is CASSSLNRAGDGYTF. DNA of the CDR3: TGTGCCAGCAGCTCACTAAACAGGGCGGGGGATGGCTACACCTTC. The whole variable domain, remainder taken from reference TRBV11-2 and TRBJ1-2, is EAGVAQSPRYKIIEKRQSVAFWCNPISGHATLYWYQQILGQGPKLLIQFQNNGVVDDSQLPKDRFSAERLKGVDSTLKIQPAKLEDSAVYLCASSSLNRAGDGYTFGSGTRLTVV.

The chain combines TRBV19 with TRBJ2-6, with 9 bases aligning to TRBD1. The CDR3 consists of 18 residues. Unmatched junction bases numbered 8, after V lost 5 bases and J lost 0 bases. CDR1 is LNHDA, CDR2 SQIVND, per germline (reference sequence). The DNA for the CDR3 is TGTGCCAGTAGTCCCTCCCGGGACAGGGCCTCTGGGGCCAACGTCCTGACTTTC. Translated: CASSPSRDRASGANVLTF.